This T cell receptor beta chain was profiled in a study of T cells in localized non-small cell lung cancer. Regarding the study as a whole: Overall survival was longer when the density of T cells in the blood was higher.

The assay was immunoSEQ multiplex PCR, and TCRdb's table has in-frame clones only and misses some. The data contain tens of thousands of clones, approximately 90% of them singletons. The CDR3 runs to 15 residues. Unmatched junction bases numbered 4, after V lost 1 base and J lost 2 bases. Germline assignment: CDR1 LGHNA and CDR2 YSLEER. This clone has a single count. The antigen is undetermined. The source was peripheral blood mononuclear cells, collected before any cancer treatment. The origin of this receptor is a female donor aged 60 or older with stage II lung adenocarcinoma. V is TRBV4-3 and J is TRBJ1-2; 7 bases match TRBD1. CDR3 in DNA: TGCGCCAGCAGCCAAGGCAGGACAGGAAACTATGGCTACACCTTC. Translation gives CASSQGRTGNYGYTF.